This is a list of T cell receptor beta chains from one sample in a study of vaccination and CD4 T cells after COVID-19. What these receptors recognize is not known. TCRdb re-analysed the PCR reads in MiXCR, keeping a single row per CDR3 protein. The sample lists approximately 3,000 distinct CDR3 sequences, approximately 80% occurring once. The source material was CD4+ T cells from blood, cultured in vitro. Every receptor here comes from a human donor who had recovered from COVID-19. Both conserved end residues are part of each CDR3. Each record gives: D gene, clone size, V gene, J gene, CDR3 protein, CDR3 DNA. The D gene is left open where the match is weak. Not every row has a clone size; where given, it reads once, few, many or a size class.

>TRBD1|.|TRBV7-3|TRBJ1-1
CASSPDRMNTEAFF
TGTGCCAGCAGCCCGGACAGGATGAACACTGAAGCTTTCTTT
>.|.|TRBV19|TRBJ2-1
CASSMGVQLLVYNEQFF
TGTGCCAGTAGTATGGGGGTTCAACTGCTAGTTTACAATGAGCAGTTCTTC
>.|large|TRBV12-3/TRBV12-4|TRBJ1-6
CASSTFTGSYNSPLHF
TGTGCCAGCAGTACTTTTACAGGCTCCTATAATTCACCCCTCCACTTT
>.|.|TRBV20-1|TRBJ1-6
CSARAPGEALHF
TGCAGTGCTAGAGCCCCAGGGGAAGCCCTCCACTTT
>TRBD1|few|TRBV20-1|TRBJ2-7
CSAPGQGAIEQYF
TGCAGTGCGCCTGGACAGGGGGCGATCGAGCAGTACTTC
>.|.|TRBV19|TRBJ1-1
CASRPLASRGITPEAFF
TGTGCCAGTAGGCCCTTAGCGAGTCGGGGGATAACCCCTGAAGCTTTCTTT
>.|.|TRBV9|TRBJ1-3
CASTGNSGNTIYF
TGTGCCAGCACGGGCAACTCTGGAAACACCATATATTTT
>.|.|TRBV27|TRBJ2-4
CASSLNRQRGAKNIQYF
TGTGCCAGCAGTTTGAACAGGCAGCGAGGGGCCAAAAACATTCAGTACTTC
>TRBD1|.|TRBV6-1|TRBJ1-5
CASRGPGQGFGPQHF
TGTGCCAGCAGGGGACCGGGACAGGGATTTGGGCCCCAGCATTTT
>.|large|TRBV24-1|TRBJ1-2
CATSQGLNYGYTF
TGTGCCACCAGCCAGGGGCTAAACTATGGCTACACCTTC
>.|few|TRBV27|TRBJ1-6
CASNLGLRGSPLHF
TGTGCCAGCAACCTAGGGCTCCGGGGTTCACCCCTCCACTTT
>.|.|TRBV5-1|TRBJ2-7
CARAHGAGYIYEQYF
TGCGCCAGGGCCCATGGGGCAGGGTACATTTACGAGCAGTACTTC
>.|.|TRBV12-3/TRBV12-4|TRBJ1-2
CASLRGRNYGYTF
TGTGCCAGCTTAAGGGGTAGGAACTATGGCTACACCTTC
>.|large|TRBV10-3|TRBJ1-2
CAISPDRDGNGYTF
TGTGCCATCAGCCCGGATAGGGATGGTAATGGCTACACCTTC
>TRBD1|.|TRBV5-1|TRBJ1-1
CASVGQGRKAFF
TGCGCCAGTGTCGGACAGGGGCGTAAGGCTTTCTTT
>TRBD1|few|TRBV12-3/TRBV12-4|TRBJ1-1
CASSRLDRVNTEAFF
TGTGCCAGCAGTCGCTTGGACAGGGTGAACACTGAAGCTTTCTTT
>.|.|TRBV7-8|TRBJ1-1
CASSWRQTLNTEAFF
TGTGCCAGCAGCTGGAGACAGACACTGAACACTGAAGCTTTCTTT
>.|.|TRBV12-3/TRBV12-4|TRBJ1-1
CASRYTVAEAFF
TGTGCCAGCAGGTATACGGTGGCTGAAGCTTTCTTT
>TRBD1|.|TRBV29-1|TRBJ1-1
CSAGQGAITEAFF
TGCAGCGCCGGACAGGGGGCGATCACTGAAGCTTTCTTT
>TRBD1|.|TRBV27|TRBJ1-6
CASSLFRQGKEPLHF
TGTGCCAGCAGTTTATTTCGACAGGGAAAGGAACCCCTCCACTTT
>.|.|TRBV6-1|TRBJ1-5
CASPTGSEPQHF
TGTGCCAGTCCGACAGGCAGTGAGCCCCAGCATTTT
>TRBD1|.|TRBV20-1|TRBJ1-2
CSARDSGTGKYYGYTF
TGCAGTGCTAGAGATTCCGGGACAGGGAAATACTATGGCTACACCTTC
>.|.|TRBV6-1|TRBJ2-5
CASRKGETQYF
TGTGCCAGCAGAAAAGGGGAGACCCAGTACTTC
>TRBD1|.|TRBV7-3|TRBJ1-2
CASSPTGDRLYGYTF
TGTGCCAGCAGCCCCACAGGGGACCGTCTCTATGGCTACACCTTC
>.|.|TRBV6-2/TRBV6-3|TRBJ1-5
CASRKLVSNQPQHF
TGTGCCAGCAGAAAATTGGTCTCAAATCAGCCCCAGCATTTT
>TRBD1|.|TRBV6-2/TRBV6-3|TRBJ1-2
CASSYTGGMDGYTF
TGTGCCAGCAGTTACACAGGGGGTATGGATGGCTACACCTTC
>TRBD2|.|TRBV20-1|TRBJ2-3
CSATLAGGPTDTQYF
TGCAGTGCAACTCTAGCGGGGGGGCCGACAGATACGCAGTATTTT
>.|.|TRBV2|TRBJ1-6
CASLVGGISSPLHF
TGTGCCAGCCTGGTAGGCGGAATCTCTTCACCCCTCCACTTT
>.|.|TRBV19|TRBJ1-2
CASSTTARYGYTF
TGTGCCAGTAGTACAACAGCTCGATATGGCTACACCTTC
>.|.|TRBV19|TRBJ1-5
CASSVPGGNQPQHF
TGTGCCAGTAGTGTCCCCGGGGGGAATCAGCCCCAGCATTTT
>.|few|TRBV11-2|TRBJ1-2
CASSPTGESYGYTF
TGTGCCAGCAGCCCGACGGGCGAATCCTATGGCTACACCTTC
>.|.|TRBV20-1|TRBJ1-1
CSPKRALRAEAFF
TGCAGTCCAAAAAGGGCCTTAAGGGCTGAAGCTTTCTTT
>.|.|TRBV20-1|TRBJ1-2
CSARRTLNYGYTF
TGCAGTGCCCGACGGACCCTTAACTATGGCTACACCTTC
>.|.|TRBV6-4|TRBJ1-2
CASSPTTVGNYGYTF
TGTGCCAGCAGTCCGACTACCGTTGGTAACTATGGCTACACCTTC
>.|.|TRBV27|TRBJ1-2
CASSSFREGYGYTF
TGTGCCAGCAGTTCCTTCAGGGAAGGCTATGGCTACACCTTC
>.|.|TRBV6-1|TRBJ2-2
CASSPYSTGIRNTGELFF
TGTGCCAGCAGTCCCTATAGTACAGGGATCCGGAACACCGGGGAGCTGTTTTTT
>TRBD1|.|TRBV11-2|TRBJ1-3
CASSSDRGFGNTIYF
TGTGCCAGCAGCTCGGACAGGGGGTTTGGAAACACCATATATTTT
>.|.|TRBV6-2/TRBV6-3|TRBJ1-2
CASTGFYGYTF
TGTGCCAGCACAGGGTTCTATGGCTACACCTTC
>TRBD1|few|TRBV24-1|TRBJ1-2
CATSDSGTDYGYTF
TGTGCCACCAGTGATTCCGGGACAGACTATGGCTACACCTTC
>.|.|TRBV20-1|TRBJ1-2
CSARDPQATVYGYTF
TGCAGTGCTAGAGATCCTCAGGCTACTGTCTATGGCTACACCTTC
>TRBD1|.|TRBV7-2|TRBJ1-3
CASSLQGASGNTIYF
TGTGCCAGCAGCTTACAGGGGGCTTCTGGAAACACCATATATTTT
>TRBD1|.|TRBV27|TRBJ2-3
CASSLATGPFSTTDTQYF
TGTGCCAGCAGTTTAGCGACAGGGCCCTTTTCTACCACAGATACGCAGTATTTT
>.|.|TRBV29-1|TRBJ1-2
CSVEDRSAGYTF
TGCAGCGTTGAAGACAGGTCGGCTGGCTACACCTTC
>.|.|TRBV19|TRBJ1-5
CASSRSQGQPQHF
TGTGCCAGTAGTAGATCGCAGGGTCAGCCCCAGCATTTT
>.|once|TRBV6-4|TRBJ1-5
CASSVDANQPQHF
TGTGCCAGCAGTGTGGACGCCAATCAGCCCCAGCATTTT
>.|few|TRBV12-3/TRBV12-4|TRBJ2-7
CASSFGTGAHTYF
.
>.|few|TRBV15|TRBJ2-3
CATSRVTDTQYF
TGTGCCACCAGCAGAGTCACTGATACGCAGTATTTT
>.|.|TRBV6-1|TRBJ2-3
CASGPGGTVDTQYF
TGTGCCAGCGGCCCCGGGGGAACCGTAGATACGCAGTATTTT
>.|few|TRBV7-9|TRBJ1-2
CASSMQGSYGYTF
TGTGCCAGCAGTATGCAGGGCTCCTATGGCTACACCTTC
>.|.|TRBV19|TRBJ1-5
CASSTDRASPQHF
TGTGCCAGTAGTACCGACCGGGCCTCGCCCCAGCATTTT
>.|.|TRBV20-1|TRBJ1-2
CSASQPYYGYTF
TGCAGTGCTAGTCAGCCTTACTATGGCTACACCTTC
>TRBD1|.|TRBV27|TRBJ1-6
CASTLGTGSYSPLHF
TGTGCCAGCACCCTCGGGACAGGGTCTTATTCACCCCTCCACTTT